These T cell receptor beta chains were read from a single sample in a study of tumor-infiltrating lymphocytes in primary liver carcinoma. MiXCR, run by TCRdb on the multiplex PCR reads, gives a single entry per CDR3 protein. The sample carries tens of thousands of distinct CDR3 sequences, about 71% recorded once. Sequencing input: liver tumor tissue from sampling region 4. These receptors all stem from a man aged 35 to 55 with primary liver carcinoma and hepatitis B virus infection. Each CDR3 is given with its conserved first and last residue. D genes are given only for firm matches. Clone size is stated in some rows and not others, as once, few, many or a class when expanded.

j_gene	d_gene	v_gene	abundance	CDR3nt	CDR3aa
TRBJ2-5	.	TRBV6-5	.	TGTGCCAGCAGTTACTTGTGGGGGCAGACGGAGACCCAGTACTTC	CASSYLWGQTETQYF
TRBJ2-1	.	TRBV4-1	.	TGCGCCAGCAGTCCGCTAGGTAACAACGACAATGAGCAGTTCTTC	CASSPLGNNDNEQFF
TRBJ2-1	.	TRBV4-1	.	TGCGCCAGCAGCCAACGCTTAAGTGGCTACCATGACTACAATGAGAGGTTCTTC	CASSQRLSGYHDYNERFF
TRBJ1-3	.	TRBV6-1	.	TGTGCCAGCGGACCAGGGACGGCCTCTGGAAACACCATATATTTT	CASGPGTASGNTIYF
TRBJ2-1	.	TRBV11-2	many	TGTGCCAGCAGCTATAACTACAATGAGCAGTTCTTC	CASSYNYNEQFF
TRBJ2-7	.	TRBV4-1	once	TGTGCCAGCAGCCATGCCAGCAGTACCTCCTACGAGCAGTACTTC	CASSHASSTSYEQYF
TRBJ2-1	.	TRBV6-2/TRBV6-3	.	TGTGCTAGCAGTTACTCTACAAAGCGACTCTATCGGGATGAGCAGTTCTTC	CASSYSTKRLYRDEQFF
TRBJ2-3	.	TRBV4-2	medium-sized	TGTGCCAGCAGCCAAGAAGTTAGGAGGGCAGATACGCAGTATTTT	CASSQEVRRADTQYF
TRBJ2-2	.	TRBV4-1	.	TGCGCCAGCAGCCCACTTACCGGGGAACTGGTTTTT	CASSPLTGELVF
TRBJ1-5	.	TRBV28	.	TGTGCCAGCAGCGCCGGGGCAGTGGGCCCGGTTAGCAATCAGCCCCAGCATTTT	CASSAGAVGPVSNQPQHF
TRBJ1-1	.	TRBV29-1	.	TGTAGCGTCGTCAGAGGGGGGGTGAACATTGAAGCTTTCTTT	CSVVRGGVNIEAFF
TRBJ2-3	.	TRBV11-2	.	TGCGCCAGCAGCATGCTACAGGGCTGGCCAGATACGCAGTATTTT	CASSMLQGWPDTQYF
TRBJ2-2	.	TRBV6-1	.	TGTGCCAGCAGTGAAAGCGTGGATACCACCGGGGAGCTGTTTTTT	CASSESVDTTGELFF
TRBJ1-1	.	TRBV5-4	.	TGTGCCAGTAGCCCCCCTGCTGGGGATAACACTGAAGCTTTCTTT	CASSPPAGDNTEAFF
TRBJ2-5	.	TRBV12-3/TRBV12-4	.	TGTGCCAACAATATCCCAATGTACCAAGAGATCCAGTACTTC	CANNIPMYQEIQYF
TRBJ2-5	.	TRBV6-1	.	TGTACCAGCAGTATAAGGGGTGCAGAGACCCAGTACTTC	CTSSIRGAETQYF
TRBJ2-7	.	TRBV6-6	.	TGCGCCAGCAGAAAAGGACTATCGGTAGGCGAGCAGTACTTC	CASRKGLSVGEQYF
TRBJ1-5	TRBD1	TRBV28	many	TGTGCCAGCAGTATGACAGGGGCCACCCAGCCCCAGCATTTT	CASSMTGATQPQHF
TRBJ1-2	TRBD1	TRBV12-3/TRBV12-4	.	TGTGCCAACAGACTCGGGACAGGGCCCTATGGCTACACCTTC	CANRLGTGPYGYTF
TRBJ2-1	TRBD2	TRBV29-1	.	TGCAACTTGCCGGGACTAGGAGACAATGAGCAGTTCTTC	CNLPGLGDNEQFF
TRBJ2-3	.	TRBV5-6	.	TGTGCCAGCAGCTGGGCCTCAGATACGCAGTATTTT	CASSWASDTQYF
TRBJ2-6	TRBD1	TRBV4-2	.	TGTGCCAGTAGCCAAGAGACAGGGGGCATTACCTGGGCCATCGTCCTGACTTTC	CASSQETGGITWAIVLTF
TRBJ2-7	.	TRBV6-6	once	TGTGCCAGCAGTGACAACAGAGGGCGGCACGAGCAGTACTTC	CASSDNRGRHEQYF
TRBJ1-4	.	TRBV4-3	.	TGCGACAGCAGCCAAGATACAGGCGTTAATGAAAAACTGCTTTTT	CDSSQDTGVNEKLLF
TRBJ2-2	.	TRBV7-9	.	TGTGTCAACAGGTCGAACACCGGGGAGCTGTTTTTT	CVNRSNTGELFF
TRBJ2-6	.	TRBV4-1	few	TGCGCCAGCAGCCAAGCTGGGGCTAACATCCTGACTTTC	CASSQAGANILTF
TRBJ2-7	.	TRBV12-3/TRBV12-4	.	TGTGACGGCAGTTTAGCTGCAGGGTTTAACTACGAGCAGTACTTC	CDGSLAAGFNYEQYF
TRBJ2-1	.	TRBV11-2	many	TGTGCCAGCAGCTCAGAATTATACAATGAGCAGTTCTTC	CASSSELYNEQFF
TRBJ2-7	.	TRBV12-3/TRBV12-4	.	TGTGCCAGCAATTTCGGGTCCTACTACGAGCAGTACTTC	CASNFGSYYEQYF
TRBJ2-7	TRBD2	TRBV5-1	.	TGCGCCAGCAGCTTGGATCTAGCGGGAGCACACTACATGCAGTACTTC	CASSLDLAGAHYMQYF
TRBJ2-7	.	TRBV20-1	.	TGCAGTGCTAGATCTACAGGGAGCTACGAGCAGTACTTC	CSARSTGSYEQYF
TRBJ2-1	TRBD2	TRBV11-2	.	TGTGCCGACAGCCCCCAGCGGGAGGGATTAGGTGAGCAGTTCTTC	CADSPQREGLGEQFF
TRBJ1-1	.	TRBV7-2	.	TGTGCCAGCAGCCAAAATCCTGGGAACACTGAAGCTTTCTTT	CASSQNPGNTEAFF
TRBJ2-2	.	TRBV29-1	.	TGCAGCCTTGTATTTCAGGGGACCACCGGGGAGCTGTTTTTT	CSLVFQGTTGELFF
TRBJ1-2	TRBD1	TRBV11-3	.	TGTGCCAGCAGCCCAACGGGACAGTCCTCATCCCACTCCGGCTACAGCTTC	CASSPTGQSSSHSGYSF
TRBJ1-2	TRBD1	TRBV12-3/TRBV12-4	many	TGTGCCAGCAGTCTCGGGACAGGGCCCTATGGCTACACCTTC	CASSLGTGPYGYTF
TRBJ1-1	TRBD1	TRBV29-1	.	TGCAGCGGGGGACAGGAAGGCTATCAGAACACTGAAGTCTTCTTT	CSGGQEGYQNTEVFF
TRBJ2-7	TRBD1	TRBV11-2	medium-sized	TGTGCCAGCAGCTTAGATTCAGGGGGCGAGCAGTACTTC	CASSLDSGGEQYF
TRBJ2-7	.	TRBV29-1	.	TGTAGCCCCCACACAGGACGAGCCTACGAGCAGTACTTC	CSPHTGRAYEQYF
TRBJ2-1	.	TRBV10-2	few	TGCGCCAGCAGCCACGGGTACAATGAGCAGTTCTTC	CASSHGYNEQFF
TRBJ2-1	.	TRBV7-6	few	TGTGCCAGCAGCTTAATAGCGGACTGCTCGAGAAGTGAGCACTTCTTC	CASSLIADCSRSEHFF